The TCR beta chain described here comes from a study of control samples from healthy donors and cancer patients. Measured with immunoSEQ multiplex PCR; TCRdb has only the in-frame clones, and not every one. The repertoire holds around 82,000 clones, with around 91% as singletons. Germline V gene lookup returns CDR1 MNHNS and CDR2 SASEGT. Between the trimmed V and J ends, which lost 3 bases and 4 bases, there was a span of 6 bases. The CDR3 is 12 residues long. The genes are TRBV6-1 and TRBJ1-2; D is unresolved. Sequenced: blood. The TCR comes from a man aged 50 to 59 in good health. The CDR3 sequence is CASSDRTYGYTF. CDR3 sequence (DNA): TGTGCCAGCAGTGACAGGACCTATGGCTACACCTTC.